The source of this TCR beta chain is a study of glioma-infiltrating T cells after dendritic cell vaccination. Study as a whole: Patients had newly diagnosed or recurrent glioblastoma and received dendritic cell vaccines.

Findings of the study overall: Complete blood and tumor specimen sets were limited to few patients.

The assay was immunoSEQ multiplex PCR, and TCRdb's table has in-frame clones only and misses some. The sample consists of around 73,000 clones, over 70% of them appearing once. Of note for this clone: Its cognate antigen is unknown.

The source was blood, collected before dendritic cell vaccination. This clonotype was sampled from a human donor with glioblastoma.

The CDR3 nucleotides are TGTGCCAGCAGCTTATTTTCTAAGTCAGGGGGCGAGCAGTTCTTC. It codes for CASSLFSKSGGEQFF. The chain couples TRBV7-9 to TRBJ2-1; 8 bases are shared with TRBD1. With V trimmed by 2 bases and J by 10 bases, 10 bases remained unmatched. This CDR3 has 15 residues. Germline loops: CDR1 SEHNR, CDR2 FQNEAQ (reference sequence).